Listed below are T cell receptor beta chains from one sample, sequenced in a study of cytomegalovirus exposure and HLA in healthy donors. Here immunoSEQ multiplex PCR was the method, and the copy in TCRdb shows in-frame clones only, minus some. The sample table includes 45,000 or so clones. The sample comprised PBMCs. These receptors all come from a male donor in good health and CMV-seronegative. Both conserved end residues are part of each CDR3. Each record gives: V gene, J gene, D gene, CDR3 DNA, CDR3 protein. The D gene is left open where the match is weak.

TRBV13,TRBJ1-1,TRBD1,TGTGCCAGCAGCTCCCCGGGACAGCAAGACACTGAAGCTTTCTTT,CASSSPGQQDTEAFF
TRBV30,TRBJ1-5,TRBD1,TGTGCCTGGAGGGGCGGGGACAGGGTCCTACGGCCCCAGCATTTT,CAWRGGDRVLRPQHF
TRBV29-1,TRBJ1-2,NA,TGCAGCGTTGAGGCAGGTTCCGGCTACACCTTC,CSVEAGSGYTF
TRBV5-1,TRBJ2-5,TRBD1,TGCGCCAGCAGCTTGGCCGGACAGGGGCCCCGCCAAGAGACCCAGTACTTC,CASSLAGQGPRQETQYF
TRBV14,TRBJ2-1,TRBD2,TGTGCCAGCAGACGGACTAGCGGGGGGAACAATGAGCAGTTCTTC,CASRRTSGGNNEQFF
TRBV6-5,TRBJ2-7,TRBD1,TGTGCCAGGACGGGACAGACGTGGTTAGACGAGCAGTACTTC,CARTGQTWLDEQYF
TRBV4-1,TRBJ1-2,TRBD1,TGCGCCAGCAGCCACCCCATTCCCCCGGGACAGGGAGGTGGCTACACCTTC,CASSHPIPPGQGGGYTF
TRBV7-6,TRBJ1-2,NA,TGTGCCAGCAGCGTTAACAGGGCGTGGGGCTACACCTTC,CASSVNRAWGYTF
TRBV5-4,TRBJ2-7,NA,TGTGCCAGCAGCGCAAAAAACAGGGATCGCTACGAGCAGTACTTC,CASSAKNRDRYEQYF
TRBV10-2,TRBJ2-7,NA,TGCGCCAGCAGACGTGGGACTCAGTACGAGCAGTACTTC,CASRRGTQYEQYF
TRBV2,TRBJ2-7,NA,TGTGCCAGCAGTGACTGGGGCCGAGTGGTAAACTACGAGCAGTACTTC,CASSDWGRVVNYEQYF
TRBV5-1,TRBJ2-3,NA,TGCGCCAGCAGCTTGGGCGCTAACACAGATACGCAGTATTTT,CASSLGANTDTQYF
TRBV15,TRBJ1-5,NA,TGTGCCACCAGCAGAGATCCCGGTAGCAATCAGCCCCAGCATTTT,CATSRDPGSNQPQHF
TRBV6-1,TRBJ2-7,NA,TGTGCCAGCAGTGAAGCCTACGGGACCTACGAGCAGTACTTC,CASSEAYGTYEQYF
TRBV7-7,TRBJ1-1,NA,TGTGCTAGCAGCCCTCCGGACAGTTTGAACACTGAAGCTTTCTTT,CASSPPDSLNTEAFF
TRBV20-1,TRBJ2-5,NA,TGCAGTTTCCAGGGCGAGACCCAGTACTTC,CSFQGETQYF
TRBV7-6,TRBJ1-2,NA,TGTGCCAGCAGCTCCTACCAGGGCGGGGGAGAAGGCTACACCTTC,CASSSYQGGGEGYTF
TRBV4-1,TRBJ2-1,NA,TGCGCCAGCAGCTATTTACAGGGAGACAATGAGCAGTTCTTC,CASSYLQGDNEQFF
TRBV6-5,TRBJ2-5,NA,TGTGCCAGCAGTAGACTTACAGGGCGTGGAGAGACCCAGTACTTC,CASSRLTGRGETQYF
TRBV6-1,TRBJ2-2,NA,TGTGCCAGCAGACAGGGATCCGGGGAGCTGTTTTTT,CASRQGSGELFF
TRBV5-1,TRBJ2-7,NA,TGCGCCAGCAAGGCAGGTCGCTCCTACGAGCAGTACTTC,CASKAGRSYEQYF
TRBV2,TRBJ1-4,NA,TGTGCCAGCAGGGGCAGGCAGGCTATAACTAATGAAAAACTGTTTTTT,CASRGRQAITNEKLFF
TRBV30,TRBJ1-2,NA,TGTGCCTGGAGTGTACCTCCCACATATGGCTACACCTTC,CAWSVPPTYGYTF
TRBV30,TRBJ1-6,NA,TGTGCCTGGAGTGTACGCTCAGACTCCTATAATTCACCCCTCCACTTT,CAWSVRSDSYNSPLHF
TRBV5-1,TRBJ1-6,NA,TGCGCCAGCAGCTTGCAAGGGAGCAATTCACCCCTCCACTTT,CASSLQGSNSPLHF
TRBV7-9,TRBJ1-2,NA,TGTGCCAGCACCCTGGGGGGGATTAACTATGGCTACACCTTC,CASTLGGINYGYTF
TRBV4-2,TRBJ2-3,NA,TGTGCCAGCAGCCAAGGCACATCAGCAGATACGCAGTATTTT,CASSQGTSADTQYF
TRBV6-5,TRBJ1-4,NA,TGTGCCAGCAGTCAAGACTGGACAGCTGAAAAACTGTTTTTT,CASSQDWTAEKLFF
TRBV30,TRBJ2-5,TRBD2,TGTGCCTGGAGTGAGCTAGCGGGGGGGCCTACAGAGACCCAGTACTTC,CAWSELAGGPTETQYF
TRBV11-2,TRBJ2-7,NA,TGTGCCAGCAGCTTATCAGGGCACGAGCAGTACTTC,CASSLSGHEQYF
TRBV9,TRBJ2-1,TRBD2,TGTGCCAGCAGCGTAGAGCTTCAGCGGGGGAGGGATGAGCAGTTCTTC,CASSVELQRGRDEQFF
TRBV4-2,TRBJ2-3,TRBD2,TGTGCCAGCAGCCTAGGAACTAGCGGGGGGACAGATACGCAGTATTTT,CASSLGTSGGTDTQYF
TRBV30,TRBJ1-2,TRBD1,TGTGCCTGGAGTGCCGGGACAGGGTTCTATGGCTACACCTTC,CAWSAGTGFYGYTF
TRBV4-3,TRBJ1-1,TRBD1,TGCGCCAGCAGAGATTACAGGGGAGCGAACACTGAAGCTTTCTTT,CASRDYRGANTEAFF
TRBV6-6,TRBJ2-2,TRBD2,TGTGCCAGCCGGGCCAGCGGGGGCATTAGCACCGGGGAGCTGTTTTTT,CASRASGGISTGELFF
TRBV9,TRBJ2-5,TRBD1,TGTGCCAGCAGCGTAGGAGGGGGCAGGGAAGAGACCCAGTACTTC,CASSVGGGREETQYF
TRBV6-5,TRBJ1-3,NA,TGTGCCAGCTCTGCGGACTCTGGAAACACCATATATTTT,CASSADSGNTIYF
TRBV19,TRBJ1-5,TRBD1,TGTGCCAGTAGGGCCCGGGGACAGGGGGGAAGCAATCAGCCCCAGCATTTT,CASRARGQGGSNQPQHF
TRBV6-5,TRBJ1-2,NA,TGTGCCAGCAGCGCGAACCTTTCGCCCCCCTATGGCTACACCTTC,CASSANLSPPYGYTF
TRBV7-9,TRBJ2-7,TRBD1,TGTGCCAGCTGTGGGACAGATCTCTCCTACGAGCAGTACTTC,CASCGTDLSYEQYF
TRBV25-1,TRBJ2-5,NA,TGTGCCAGCAGTGTTCACAGCTTAGAGACCCAGTACTTC,CASSVHSLETQYF
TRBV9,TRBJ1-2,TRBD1,TGTGCCAGCAGCCCAAATACACAGGGGGCGGGCTATGGCTACACCTTC,CASSPNTQGAGYGYTF
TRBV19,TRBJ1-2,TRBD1,TGTGCCACCCTGAACCGGGACAGCACCTTCTATGGCTACACCTTC,CATLNRDSTFYGYTF
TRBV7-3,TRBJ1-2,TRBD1,TGTGCCAGCAGCGCCGACAGGGGATGGGGCTACACCTTC,CASSADRGWGYTF
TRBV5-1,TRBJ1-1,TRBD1,TGCGCCAGCAGCCCGGGACAGGGGGCTACTGAAGCTTTCTTT,CASSPGQGATEAFF
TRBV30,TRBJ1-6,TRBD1,TGTGCCTGGAGGGGGGGACAGGGGCGTCCTAGCTCCTATAATTCACCCCTCCACTTT,CAWRGGQGRPSSYNSPLHF
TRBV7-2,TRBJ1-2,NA,TGTGCCAGCAGCTTATGGGCCTTCTATGGCTACACCTTC,CASSLWAFYGYTF
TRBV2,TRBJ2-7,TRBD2,TGTGCCAGCAGGCCTAGCGGGGGCTCCGGGTACTTC,CASRPSGGSGYF